These 30 T cell receptor beta chains came from one sample sequenced in a study of response to subunit inactivated influenza vaccine. TCRdb re-analysed the RT-PCR reads in MiXCR, keeping a single row per CDR3 protein. The table shows 540,000 or so distinct CDR3 sequences, with about an eighth occurring only once. This sample comprised PBMCs from blood, obtained 45 days after vaccination. These receptors all come from a man aged 50 to 59 who received an inactivated influenza vaccine.

The chain recombines TRBV6-2 or TRBV6-3 with TRBJ1-2, with 7 positions matching TRBD1. V shed 2 bases and J 4 bases; nucleotides not matched to a gene: 7. Per germline, CDR1 MNHEY and CDR2 SVGEGT. The CDR3 consists of 15 residues. CDR3 nucleotides: TGTGCCAGCAGTTACGTACCGGGACAGTTCTATGGCTACACCTTC. Amino acids: CASSYVPGQFYGYTF.

The rearrangement links TRBV9 to TRBJ2-7; possible D gene TRBD2, 5 bases. CDR3 length: 12 amino acids. Deletions cut 0 bases from V and 12 bases from J, with 13 bases between. Germline V CDR1 and CDR2: SGDLS, YYNGEE. The CDR3 DNA follows: TGTGCCAGCAGCGTAGATAACGGGATTCTGTACTTC. Amino acid sequence: CASSVDNGILYF.

This clonotype was seen only a few times. The CDR3 DNA follows: TGTGCCATTAACTCATCTATCGACTATGGCTACACCTTC. Its protein is CAINSSIDYGYTF. The rearrangement links TRBV25-1 to TRBJ1-2; no reliable D call. The V end lost 10 bases, the J end lost 3 bases, and 15 bases lay between the germline ends. The CDR3 length is 13 residues. Germline CDR1 reads MGHDK; CDR2 reads SYGVNS.

The chain recombines TRBV5-1 with TRBJ2-1; the match to TRBD2 covers 12 bases. The CDR3 extends over 19 amino acids. V dropped 4 bases and J dropped 7; count of bases not matched to a gene: 18. Germline V gene lookup returns CDR1 SGHRS and CDR2 YFSETQ. The CDR3 coding sequence is TGCGCCAGCAGCCACCGACCCGCTAGCGGGAGGGCCATCCCAAATGAGCAGTTCTTC. This sequence encodes CASSHRPASGRAIPNEQFF. The full variable domain, completed using reference TRBV5-1 and TRBJ2-1, is KAGVTQTPRYLIKTRGQQVTLSCSPISGHRSVSWYQQTPGQGLQFLFEYFSETQRNKGNFPGRFSGRQFSNSRSEMNVSTLELGDSALYLCASSHRPASGRAIPNEQFFGPGTRLTVL.

The CDR3 DNA sequence: TGTGCCAGCAGTTTACCAGGACTAGCGGCGTACAATGAGCAGTTCTTC. It translates to CASSLPGLAAYNEQFF. The chain links TRBV12-3 or TRBV12-4 to TRBJ2-1, with 10 bases that match TRBD2. The CDR3 length is 16 residues. V lost 2 bases, J lost 4 bases, and 5 bases stayed unmatched.

At least ten counts were recorded for this clonotype. The V call is TRBV20-1, the J call TRBJ1-1, with 7 bases lining up with TRBD1. There are 15 residues in the CDR3. CDR1 is DFQATT and CDR2 is SNEGSKA in the germline V gene (reference sequence). V trimming: 0 bases; J trimming: 4 bases; junction bases outside the gene matches: 8. The CDR3, as DNA: TGCAGTGCTAGAGATATTGAGGGGGCGAGCACTGAAGCTTTCTTT. It is translated as CSARDIEGASTEAFF.

A few counts support this clonotype. The J gene is TRBJ2-3, the V gene TRBV5-1; D might be TRBD1 (5 bases). The CDR3 is 15 amino acids. Trimming removed 1 base at V and 4 bases at J, with 13 bases between. The V gene's germline CDR1 is SGHRS and CDR2 YFSETQ. The CDR3 DNA reads as TGCGCCAGCAGCTTGTTAGGGGCAGGCGCAGATACGCAGTATTTT. Its protein product is CASSLLGAGADTQYF.

The table lists this clonotype with a few counts. The chain joins TRBV2 to TRBJ1-6; the D is unclear. Germline V CDR1 and CDR2: SNHLY, FYNNEI. Trimming left V 7 bases short and J 12 bases short, with 16 bases between. CDR3 size: 13 residues. This chain's CDR3 is CASTLVTARPLHF. The CDR3 DNA reads TGTGCCAGCACCCTGGTGACCGCGCGACCCCTCCACTTT.

This clonotype was picked up a small number of times. V is TRBV7-2 and J is TRBJ2-1; D remains ambiguous. The V end was cut by 1 base, the J end by 0 bases, with 7 bases between. CDR1 SGHTA and CDR2 FQGNSA come from the germline V gene. The CDR3 runs to 15 residues. The DNA of the CDR3 is TGTGCCAGCAGCTTAGTTGTACTCTCCTACAATGAGCAGTTCTTC. Protein sequence: CASSLVVLSYNEQFF.

J is TRBJ2-1 and V is TRBV2; 9 bases align to TRBD2. After removal of 5 bases from V and 6 bases from J, the junction contained 5 bases not matched to a gene. The CDR3 consists of 14 residues. Germline assignment: CDR1 SNHLY and CDR2 FYNNEI. The CDR3 region has the DNA TGTGCCAGCAGTCCTCGGACTAGCGTCAATGAGCAGTTCTTC. Translating it yields CASSPRTSVNEQFF.

The chain joins TRBV12-3 or TRBV12-4 to TRBJ2-3; D perhaps matches TRBD1 (5 bases). Trimming stripped 1 base from V and 4 bases from J, with 12 bases between. The CDR3 consists of 15 residues. This chain's CDR3 is CASSLDYQGSDTQYF. CDR3 in DNA: TGTGCCAGCAGTTTAGATTACCAGGGATCAGATACGCAGTATTTT.

This clonotype has only a few counts. This chain joins TRBV12-3 or TRBV12-4 and TRBJ2-7; D is unresolved. The CDR3 sequence is 16 residues long. Trimming left V 1 base short and J 0 bases short, with 13 bases between. DNA for the CDR3: TGTGCCAGCAGTTTAGGACCCGACCCCCGCTCCTACGAGCAGTACTTC. It translates to CASSLGPDPRSYEQYF.

This clonotype was observed many times. The rearrangement joins TRBV6-6 to TRBJ2-7; D gene uncertain. CDR1 and CDR2 from the germline V gene are MNHNY and SVGAGI (reference sequence). This CDR3 comprises 13 residues. V lost 0 bases and J 2 bases, leaving 5 bases between the germline ends. The CDR3: CASSYSDTYEQYF. The CDR3 bases are TGTGCCAGCAGTTACTCCGACACCTACGAGCAGTACTTC.

A remark on this clonotype: Possible read error: a much larger clone is one base away. The genes are TRBV20-1 and TRBJ2-1, with TRBD2 matching over 9 bases. Germline CDR1 and CDR2: DFQATT and SNEGSKA (reference sequence). This CDR3 spans 15 amino acids. CDR3 residues: CSARKLAGSYTEQFF. The DNA for the CDR3 is TGCAGTGCTAGAAAGCTAGCGGGGTCCTACACTGAGCAGTTCTTC.

V and J are TRBV6-1 and TRBJ2-7; 13 bases are shared with TRBD2. CDR3 length equals 15 residues. Germline CDR1 reads MNHNS; CDR2 reads SASEGT. V was pared by 6 bases and J by 5 bases, with 7 bases of the junction left unmatched. CDR3 amino acids: CASSSGTSGDHEQYF. CDR3 DNA sequence: TGTGCCAGCAGCTCCGGGACTAGCGGGGACCACGAGCAGTACTTC.

This clonotype has a count of ten or more. The chain combines TRBV18 with TRBJ2-5, with 9 bases fitting TRBD2. In germline, CDR1 is KGHSH, CDR2 LQKENI. The CDR3 is 16 amino acids. J lost 4 bases, V lost 1 base, and 7 bases had no gene match. The CDR3: CASSPRRIAGVETQYF. The DNA of the CDR3 is TGTGCCAGCTCACCACGGAGGATAGCGGGAGTAGAGACCCAGTACTTC. Looking up the rest from reference TRBV18 and TRBJ2-5 gives the full variable domain: NAGVMQNPRHLVRRRGQEARLRCSPMKGHSHVYWYRQLPEEGLKFMVYLQKENIIDESGMPKERFSAEFPKEGPSILRIQQVVRGDSAAYFCASSPRRIAGVETQYFGPGTRLLVL.

This clonotype was counted at least ten times. The chain is built from TRBV6-6 and TRBJ1-2, with D unresolved. Germline-derived CDR1 and CDR2 are MNHNY and SVGAGI (reference sequence). The length of the CDR3 is 12 residues. V lost 10 bases to trimming and J lost 4 bases, with 13 bases between them. CDR3 protein: CATSQTIYGYTF. Written as DNA, the CDR3 is TGTGCCACCTCCCAGACCATCTATGGCTACACCTTC.

V gene TRBV30 combines with J gene TRBJ2-2, with unresolved D. The CDR3 is 12 amino acids. Germline V CDR1 and CDR2: GTSNPN, SVGIG (reference sequence). V lost 2 bases to trimming and J lost 4 bases, with 5 bases between them. CDR3: CAWSPVTGELFF. Here the CDR3 DNA reads TGTGCCTGGAGTCCCGTCACCGGGGAGCTGTTTTTT.

This clonotype was seen at least ten times. CDR3 loop: CSVEGGSGTDTQYF. DNA of the CDR3: TGCAGCGTTGAAGGCGGGAGCGGCACAGATACGCAGTATTTT. This chain connects TRBV29-1 to TRBJ2-3; the match to TRBD2 covers 7 bases. Germline V gene sequence: CDR1 SQVTM, CDR2 ANQGSEA. This CDR3 is 14 amino acids long. Trimming cost V 1 base and J 1 base; bases outside gene matches: 2.

This clonotype was observed a few times. This chain uses TRBV5-6 with TRBJ2-1, with 13 positions matching TRBD2. The trim removed 0 bases at V and 8 bases at J, leaving 5 bases unmatched. Germline lookup yields CDR1 SGHDT and CDR2 YYEEEE. The length of the CDR3 is 16 residues. This CDR3 reads CASSLGTSGRSDEQFF. For the CDR3, the DNA is TGTGCCAGCAGCTTGGGGACTAGCGGGAGATCGGATGAGCAGTTCTTC. Looking up the rest from reference TRBV5-6 and TRBJ2-1 gives the full variable domain: DAGVTQSPTHLIKTRGQQVTLRCSPKSGHDTVSWYQQALGQGPQFIFQYYEEEERQRGNFPDRFSGHQFPNYSSELNVNALLLGDSALYLCASSLGTSGRSDEQFFGPGTRLTVL.

A note on this clonotype: Just one base apart from a much larger clone, this may be a read error. V usage is TRBV6-1 and J usage is TRBJ2-5; D ambiguous. V shed 6 bases and J shed 8 bases, with 25 bases lying between them. Looked up from germline, CDR1 is MNHNS and CDR2 is SASEGT. This CDR3 is built from 16 residues. CDR3 loop: CASSRVSPVDGSTQYF. CDR3 bases: TGTGCCAGCAGCCGAGTTTCCCCTGTGGACGGGTCTACCCAGTACTTC.

The chain joins TRBV6-1 to TRBJ2-7; D not certain. Trimming removed 0 bases from V and 3 bases from J, with 12 bases in between. The germline V gene encodes CDR1 MNHNS and CDR2 SASEGT. The CDR3 has 15 amino acids. This CDR3 is CASSEAFQPGYEQYF. The CDR3 region has the DNA TGTGCCAGCAGTGAAGCGTTTCAACCGGGCTACGAGCAGTACTTC.

This clonotype has more than one count but fewer than ten. V gene TRBV3-1 combines with J gene TRBJ2-7; 7 bases align to TRBD1. The germline V gene encodes CDR1 LGHDT and CDR2 YNNKEL (reference sequence). This CDR3 is built from 14 residues. The V segment lost 4 bases and the J segment 7 bases; nucleotides outside the gene matches: 10. This chain's CDR3 is CASSPGTAAEEQYF. The CDR3 nucleotides read TGTGCCAGCAGCCCCGGGACAGCAGCAGAGGAGCAGTACTTC.

The chain employs TRBV6-1 and TRBJ2-5; TRBD1 aligns across 9 bases. Germline values: CDR1 MNHNS, CDR2 SASEGT. The CDR3 runs to 15 residues. J gave up 4 bases and V 5 bases, and 8 bases lay outside the gene matches. The CDR3 sequence is CASSRAGQGLETQYF. The CDR3 nucleotides are TGTGCCAGCAGTCGCGCGGGACAGGGATTAGAGACCCAGTACTTC.

This clonotype turned up a few times. The gene calls are TRBV28 and TRBJ2-7; D not certain. The CDR3 length is 14 residues. V gave up 3 bases and J gave up 4 bases, with 13 bases separating them. From germline, CDR1 is MDHEN and CDR2 SYDVKM. The chain's CDR3 is CASSFSRKIYEQYF. CDR3 coding DNA: TGTGCCAGCAGTTTTTCCAGGAAAATTTACGAGCAGTACTTC.

In its sample, this clonotype was seen a few times. This chain uses TRBV20-1 with TRBJ2-7; unclear D gene. The germline CDR1 and CDR2 sequences are DFQATT and SNEGSKA (reference sequence). The CDR3 has 13 amino acids. The ends were cut back, 5 bases at V and 1 base at J, with 12 bases in the middle. CDR3 sequence: CSARPSMSYEQYF. In nucleotides, the CDR3 is TGCAGTGCTCGCCCGTCAATGTCCTACGAGCAGTACTTC.

This clonotype has only a few counts. The gene calls are TRBV4-2 and TRBJ1-5; 9 bases line up with TRBD1. V dropped 3 bases and J dropped 4; count of bases not matched to a gene: 7. The CDR3 is made up of 16 amino acids. Germline CDR1 reads LGHNA; CDR2 reads YNFKEQ. In DNA form, the CDR3 reads TGTGCCAGCAGCCATGCTGACAGGGGGAGGAATCAGCCCCAGCATTTT. Its protein is CASSHADRGRNQPQHF.

This clonotype has just a few counts. The V gene is TRBV7-2, the J gene TRBJ2-3, with 13 nucleotides matching TRBD2. This CDR3 is 16 amino acids long. Germline V CDR1 and CDR2: SGHTA, FQGNSA. V trimming: 4 bases; J trimming: 3 bases; junction bases outside the gene matches: 4. In DNA form, the CDR3 reads TGTGCCAGCAGCTCGACTAGCGGGGGGAAGACAGATACGCAGTATTTT. Translating gives CASSSTSGGKTDTQYF. Filled out from reference TRBV7-2 and TRBJ2-3, the complete variable domain reads GAGVSQSPSNKVTEKGKDVELRCDPISGHTALYWYRQSLGQGLEFLIYFQGNSAPDKSGLPSDRFSAERTGGSVSTLTIQRTQQEDSAVYLCASSSTSGGKTDTQYFGPGTRLTVL.

The gene calls are TRBV20-1 and TRBJ1-4; D remains ambiguous. V lost 2 bases, J lost 5 bases, and 18 bases lay in between. The CDR3 is 16 amino acids. Germline V gives CDR1 DFQATT, CDR2 SNEGSKA (reference sequence). CDR3 in DNA: TGCAGTGCTAGAAGACAATCCGGTGTGACAAATGAAAAACTGTTTTTT. This translates into CSARRQSGVTNEKLFF.

This clonotype was picked up a small number of times. The V call is TRBV6-5, the J call TRBJ2-1, with D maybe TRBD1 (6 bases). V was pared by 2 bases and J by 7 bases, with 12 bases between. This CDR3 has 14 residues. Germline CDR1 reads MNHEY; CDR2 reads SVGAGI. The CDR3 DNA reads as TGTGCCAGCAGTTACGGGGGCAGGGCAAATGAGCAGTTCTTC. It is translated as CASSYGGRANEQFF.